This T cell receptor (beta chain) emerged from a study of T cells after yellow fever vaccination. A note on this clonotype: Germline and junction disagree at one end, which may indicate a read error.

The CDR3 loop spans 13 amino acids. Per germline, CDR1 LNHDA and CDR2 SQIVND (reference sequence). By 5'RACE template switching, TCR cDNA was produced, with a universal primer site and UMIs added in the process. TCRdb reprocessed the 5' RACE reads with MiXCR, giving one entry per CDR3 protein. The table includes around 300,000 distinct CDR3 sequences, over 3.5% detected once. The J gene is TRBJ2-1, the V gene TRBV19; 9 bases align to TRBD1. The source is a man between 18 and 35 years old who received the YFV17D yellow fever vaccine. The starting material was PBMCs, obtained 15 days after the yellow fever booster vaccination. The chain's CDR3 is CATKGQGGNVQFF. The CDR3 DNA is TGTGCCACCAAGGGACAGGGAGGGAATGTGCAGTTCTTC.